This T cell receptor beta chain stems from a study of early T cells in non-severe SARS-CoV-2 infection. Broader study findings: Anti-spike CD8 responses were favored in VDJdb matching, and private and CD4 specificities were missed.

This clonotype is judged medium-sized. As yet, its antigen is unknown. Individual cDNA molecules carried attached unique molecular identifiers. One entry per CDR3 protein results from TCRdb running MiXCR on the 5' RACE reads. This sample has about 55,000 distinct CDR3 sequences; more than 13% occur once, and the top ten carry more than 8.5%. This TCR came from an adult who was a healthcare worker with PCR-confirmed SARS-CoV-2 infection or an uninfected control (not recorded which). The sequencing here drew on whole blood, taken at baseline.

Written as DNA, the CDR3 is TGCGCCAGCAAACCGGGACTGTCGTCCTACGAGCAGTACTTC. It is translated as CASKPGLSSYEQYF. V is TRBV10-2 and J is TRBJ2-7, with a tentative D call TRBD2 (6 bases). This CDR3 is built from 14 residues. V lost 7 bases, J lost 1 base, and 14 bases lay in between. Germline V lookup: CDR1 WSHSY, CDR2 SAAADI.